This T cell receptor (beta chain) was recovered during a study of radiotherapy plus CTLA-4 blockade in lung cancer. Points from the study as a whole: Blood TCR clones of tumor origin expanded after radiotherapy plus ipilimumab.

Clones were read by immunoSEQ multiplex PCR, and TCRdb kept only the in-frame ones, dropping some. The top ten hold 10% of the sample, which has 62,000 or so clones, 70% to 85% seen once. The germline gives CDR1 SQVTM, CDR2 ANQGSEA. This CDR3 is 19 amino acids long. Trimming took 6 bases from V and 4 from J; bases not matched to a gene: 15. On this clone itself: Antigen: not known.

The starting material was peripheral blood, obtained from a patient treated with radiotherapy plus ipilimumab. The genes are TRBV29-1 and TRBJ2-1; 16 bases agree with TRBD2. The clonotype comes from a human donor with non-small cell lung cancer who had a complete response to radiotherapy plus ipilimumab. The CDR3 protein is CSVPPGLAGGLMSYNEQFF. CDR3 coding DNA: TGCAGCGTGCCCCCGGGACTAGCGGGGGGGCTGATGTCATACAATGAGCAGTTCTTC.